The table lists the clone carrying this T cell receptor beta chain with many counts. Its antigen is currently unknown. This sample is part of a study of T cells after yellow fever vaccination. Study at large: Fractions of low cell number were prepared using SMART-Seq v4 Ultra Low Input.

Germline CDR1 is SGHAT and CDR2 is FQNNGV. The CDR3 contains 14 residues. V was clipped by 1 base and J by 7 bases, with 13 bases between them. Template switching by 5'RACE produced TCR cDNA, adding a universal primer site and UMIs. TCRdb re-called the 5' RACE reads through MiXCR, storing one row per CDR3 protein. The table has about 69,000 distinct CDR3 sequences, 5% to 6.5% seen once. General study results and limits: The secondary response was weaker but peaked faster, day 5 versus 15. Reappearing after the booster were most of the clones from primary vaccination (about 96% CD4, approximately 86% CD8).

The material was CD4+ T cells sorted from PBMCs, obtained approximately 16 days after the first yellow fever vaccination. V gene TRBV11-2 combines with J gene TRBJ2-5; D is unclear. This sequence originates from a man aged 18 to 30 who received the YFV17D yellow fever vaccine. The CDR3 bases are TGTGCCAGCAGCTTAGGAAGGCAGATCGGGACCCAGTACTTC. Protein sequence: CASSLGRQIGTQYF.